These 21 T cell receptor beta chains originate from one sample sequenced in a study of cytotoxic CD8 clonotypes in ibrutinib-treated CLL. Clones were sequenced by immunoSEQ multiplex PCR, and TCRdb holds only the in-frame ones, with some missing. There are fewer than 400,000 clones in the sample; 67% occur only once, and around 6.3% lies in the top ten. The material sequenced was PBMCs, taken after 36 months of ibrutinib treatment. The source of these receptors is a human donor with chronic lymphocytic leukemia.

J is TRBJ1-2 and V is TRBV29-1; a possible D gene is TRBD1 (6 bases). From germline, CDR1 is SQVTM and CDR2 ANQGSEA. CDR3 length: 13 residues. V lost 5 bases, J lost 5 bases, and 15 bases lay in between. Here the CDR3 reads CSVPTRQEYGYTF. The CDR3 DNA sequence: TGCAGCGTTCCAACCCGACAGGAATATGGCTACACCTTC.

The chain uses TRBV6-1 and TRBJ2-7; either TRBD1 or TRBD2 may supply D (5 bases each). From germline, CDR1 is MNHNS and CDR2 SASEGT. The ends were cut back, 6 bases at V and 2 bases at J, with 17 bases in the middle. The CDR3 extends over 15 amino acids. The chain's CDR3 is CASSWPPGRTYEQYF. CDR3 in DNA: TGTGCCAGCAGCTGGCCTCCGGGACGGACCTACGAGCAGTACTTC.

V usage is TRBV5-6 and J usage is TRBJ1-1; D gene uncertain. Germline V gene sequence: CDR1 SGHDT, CDR2 YYEEEE. The CDR3 spans 14 residues. V shed 1 base and J shed 6 bases, with 13 bases lying between them. CDR3 nucleotide sequence: TGTGCCAGCAGCTTGAATCTTAGACGGGCTGAAGCTTTCTTT. Translated: CASSLNLRRAEAFF.

The sample holds one count of this clone. The gene calls are TRBV25-1 and TRBJ1-1; tentative D call: TRBD1 (6 bases). This CDR3 is built from 12 residues. Trimming left V 8 bases short and J 7 bases short, with 14 bases between. The V gene's germline CDR1 is MGHDK and CDR2 SYGVNS. The CDR3 DNA reads as TGTGCCAGCGGCCGGACAGCATATGAAGCTTTCTTT. Its translation is CASGRTAYEAFF.

This clone was picked up a small number of times. The chain has TRBV5-1 and TRBJ1-2, with 10 bases aligning to TRBD1. Germline lookup yields CDR1 SGHRS and CDR2 YFSETQ. Germline trimming cut 0 bases from V and 8 bases from J; bases unmatched to any gene: 10. The CDR3 covers 16 residues. The CDR3 sequence: CASSLEIPGTGEGYTF. The CDR3 bases are TGCGCCAGCAGCTTGGAGATCCCTGGGACAGGGGAAGGCTACACCTTC.

This clone has just one count. The gene calls are TRBV29-1 and TRBJ2-2; either TRBD1 or TRBD2 may supply D (6 bases each). Trimming stripped 2 bases from V and 5 bases from J, with 15 bases between. Germline V CDR1 and CDR2: SQVTM, ANQGSEA. The CDR3 spans 15 residues. In DNA form, the CDR3 reads TGCAGCGTTGAAATTCTAGGGGGAGGAACCGGGGAGCTGTTTTTT. Protein sequence: CSVEILGGGTGELFF.

This chain connects TRBV25-1 to TRBJ2-1; 14 bases line up with TRBD2. Germline V CDR1 and CDR2: MGHDK, SYGVNS. This CDR3 is 15 amino acids long. The V gene end was trimmed by 1 base and the J gene end by 12 bases; junction bases not matched to a gene: 5. CDR3 sequence: CASSEWGTSGSGQFF. CDR3 nucleotides: TGTGCCAGCAGTGAATGGGGGACTAGCGGGAGTGGGCAGTTCTTC.

There are a few counts of this clone. This chain links TRBV4-2 with TRBJ1-2; D gene unclear. The germline V gene has CDR1 LGHNA and CDR2 YNFKEQ. V gave up 5 bases and J gave up 3 bases, with 10 bases separating them. The CDR3 is made up of 13 amino acids. Here the CDR3 DNA reads TGTGCCAGCAGCGACCGTCCCGACTATGGCTACACCTTC. It is translated as CASSDRPDYGYTF.

The chain carries TRBV5-4 and TRBJ2-1; 8 nucleotides match TRBD2. The J segment lost 1 base and the V segment lost 4 bases, leaving 4 bases of the junction unmatched. The CDR3 sequence is 15 residues long. In germline, CDR1 is SGHNT, CDR2 YYREEE (reference sequence). CDR3 in DNA: TGTGCCAGCAGCACGGGACTAGATTCCTACAATGAGCAGTTCTTC. Translated, it gives CASSTGLDSYNEQFF.

CDR3 sequence: CASSWGRDSLYGYTF. CDR3 nucleotide sequence: TGCGCCAGCAGCTGGGGGAGGGACAGCCTGTATGGCTACACCTTC. The J gene is TRBJ1-2, the V gene TRBV5-1, with 7 nucleotides matching TRBD1. From germline, CDR1 is SGHRS and CDR2 YFSETQ. CDR3 size: 15 residues. The J segment lost 5 bases and the V segment lost 3 bases, leaving 10 bases of the junction unmatched. Supplemented by reference TRBV5-1 and TRBJ1-2, the full variable domain reads KAGVTQTPRYLIKTRGQQVTLSCSPISGHRSVSWYQQTPGQGLQFLFEYFSETQRNKGNFPGRFSGRQFSNSRSEMNVSTLELGDSALYLCASSWGRDSLYGYTFGSGTRLTVV.

This chain uses TRBV7-8 with TRBJ2-7, with TRBD2 matching 7 bases. The CDR3 has 16 residues. V was clipped by 0 bases and J by 3 bases; unmatched bases: 8. The V gene's germline CDR1 is SGHVS and CDR2 FQNEAQ. In nucleotides, the CDR3 is TGTGCCAGCAGCTTAGCGGAGTCTAGCGGACGCTACGAGCAGTACTTC. Its translation is CASSLAESSGRYEQYF.

V usage is TRBV5-1 and J usage is TRBJ2-7; 9 bases agree with TRBD2. V lost 0 bases, J lost 0 bases, and 13 bases stayed unmatched. Looked up from germline, CDR1 is SGHRS and CDR2 is YFSETQ. This CDR3 region has 19 residues. CDR3 DNA sequence: TGCGCCAGCAGCTTGGATCCCTATAGCGGGAGCCTGAGCTCCTACGAGCAGTACTTC. This sequence encodes CASSLDPYSGSLSSYEQYF.

This clone turned up a few times. The chain has TRBV28 and TRBJ1-1; no definite D call. Per germline, CDR1 MDHEN and CDR2 SYDVKM. This CDR3 spans 11 amino acids. The ends were cut back, 2 bases at V and 9 bases at J, with 7 bases in the middle. CDR3 residues: CASSLRRQAFF. For the CDR3, the DNA is TGTGCCAGCAGTTTAAGGCGCCAAGCTTTCTTT. The full variable domain, with the rest looked up from reference TRBV28 and TRBJ1-1, is DVKVTQSSRYLVKRTGEKVFLECVQDMDHENMFWYRQDPGLGLRLIYFSYDVKMKEKGDIPEGYSVSREKKERFSLILESASTNQTSMYLCASSLRRQAFFGQGTRLTVV.

The V and J genes are TRBV4-1 and TRBJ2-5; no definite D call. The germline V and J ends were trimmed by 1 base and 1 base, with 10 bases remaining between them. Germline values: CDR1 MGHRA, CDR2 YSYEKL. CDR3 size: 15 residues. CDR3 loop: CASSQAAGTQETQYF. DNA of the CDR3: TGCGCCAGCAGCCAAGCGGCTGGAACCCAAGAGACCCAGTACTTC.

The genes are TRBV4-3 and TRBJ2-7; 15 bases agree with TRBD2. V dropped 4 bases and J dropped 2; count of bases not matched to a gene: 12. CDR1 and CDR2 (germline): LGHNA, YSLEER. The CDR3 has 19 residues. In DNA, the CDR3 is TGCGCCAGCAGCCGTGGCCACGGACTAGCGGGAGGGAGGGCCTACGAGCAGTACTTC. Amino acid sequence: CASSRGHGLAGGRAYEQYF.

The CDR3: CASRRQGDGKLFF. CDR3 nucleotides: TGTGCCAGCAGGCGACAGGGTGACGGAAAACTGTTTTTT. The genes are TRBV2 and TRBJ1-4, with 7 bases identical to TRBD1. The CDR3 runs 13 residues. V trimming: 6 bases; J trimming: 10 bases; junction bases outside the gene matches: 8. The V gene's germline CDR1 is SNHLY and CDR2 FYNNEI.

This chain connects TRBV28 to TRBJ1-2; D is uncertain. The CDR3 loop spans 15 amino acids. Germline values: CDR1 MDHEN, CDR2 SYDVKM. Trimming cost V 3 bases and J 0 bases, with 11 bases left between them. Here the CDR3 DNA reads TGTGCCAGCAGTTTCAGAGACCCGCCTAACTATGGCTACACCTTC. This translates into CASSFRDPPNYGYTF.

The chain links TRBV10-3 to TRBJ1-1; no clear D gene. V dropped 3 bases and J dropped 1 base, with 9 bases sitting between them. The CDR3 spans 14 residues. In germline, CDR1 is ENHRY, CDR2 SYGVKD. The CDR3 DNA reads as TGTGCCATCAGTGACGTTCTAGAGAACACTGAAGCTTTCTTT. It codes for CAISDVLENTEAFF.

The chain is built from TRBV21-1 and TRBJ1-2. TRBV21-1 has pseudogene status. The CDR3 loop spans 14 amino acids. The CDR3 is CASSKGAGTYGYTF. The CDR3 bases are TGTGCCAGCAGCAAAGGGGCAGGGACCTATGGCTACACCTTC.

V and J are TRBV9 and TRBJ2-7; D might be TRBD2 (5 bases). V was trimmed by 0 bases and J by 2 bases, leaving 12 bases between them. The CDR3 loop spans 15 amino acids. In germline, CDR1 is SGDLS, CDR2 YYNGEE. The chain's CDR3 is CASSVAGSSAYEQYF. Written as DNA, the CDR3 is TGTGCCAGCAGCGTAGCGGGGAGTAGCGCCTACGAGCAGTACTTC.

This rearrangement joins TRBV7-9 to TRBJ1-5, with a possible D match to TRBD1 (5 bases). CDR3 length equals 16 residues. The germline V gene has CDR1 SEHNR and CDR2 FQNEAQ (reference sequence). Deletions cut 0 bases from V and 3 bases from J, with 12 bases between. CDR3 nucleotides: TGTGCCAGCAGCTTAGCGGAAAGGGGACTCAATCAGCCCCAGCATTTT. Protein product: CASSLAERGLNQPQHF.